The source of this TCR beta chain is a study of blood T cell repertoires in COVID-19 (dated by TCRdb to the early 2020s). The study in broad terms: Samples covering the acute and convalescent phases of COVID-19 were provided by collaborators in the United States, Italy and Spain. The material from the prospective study consisted of cDNA or gDNA derived from T cells, B-cell-depleted T cells, or PBMCs. Deeply sampled blood TCRbeta repertoires from subjects exposed to, actively infected with, or recovered from COVID-19 were included in the dataset. The repertoires were released in a freely available public database intended as a resource for research on the immune response to SARS-CoV-2. The samples were drawn from two sources: the first 160 participants of the ongoing ImmuneRACE study, and 1,254 subjects contributed by 6 global collaborators. Sample metadata almost always included a de-identified subject ID, COVID-19 status, age in years and sex. HLA class I and class II types, where available, came from metadata supplied by the sample provider rather than from assay-based typing.

Broad study findings and their caveats: The quantity of clinical and demographic metadata differed by source and by participant and was supplied without curation.

The immunoSEQ Assay, a bias-controlled multiplex PCR, was used to amplify TCRbeta CDR3 regions from genomic DNA. Concerning the study's data processing: The number of nucleated cells in each sample was estimated by amplification of reference gene primers within the assay. To quantify the absolute abundance of each unique TCRbeta CDR3 rearrangement, sequence reads were collapsed and filtered. For each sample, productive Simpson clonality was calculated as the square root of Simpson's diversity index over productive rearrangements. Imported from immuneACCESS, the table was reduced by TCRdb to in-frame sequences with V and J called. These copies leave out some clones; in studies compared against another copy, an unresolved V gene accounts for under half, and the cause of the remainder is not known. That table furnishes V, J and clone size, whereas the DNA furnished D and trimming. The sample contains tens of thousands of clones, roughly 77% of them found a single time. The top ten clones comprise approximately 24% of the sample.

As for this clone: There is no known antigen for this receptor. No much larger clone is present one base from it, and per-base qualities are unavailable.

Whole blood was collected in K2EDTA tubes by collaborating institutions according to the institutions' own protocols. For TCRbeta analysis, collaborator samples were shipped as frozen whole blood, as isolated PBMCs, or as DNA extracted from either sample type. The CDR3, from cysteine to phenylalanine, totals 17 residues. CDR3 DNA only is kept here, 51 bases in frame from base 1. The trim is 5 bases for V and 4 bases for J, with a gap of 23 bases between the germline ends. Based on the germline V gene (reference sequence), the CDR1 and CDR2 sequences are MNHEY and SMNVEV. The clonotype originates from a human donor in a cohort sampled during active COVID-19. The chain links TRBV27 with TRBJ1-2; no confident D gene assignment can be made. Specimen: peripheral blood. In nucleotide form, the sequence is TGTGCCAGCAGTCCCATGCCCCAGACACTAGCTCCCTATGGCTACACCTTC. The encoded protein is CASSPMPQTLAPYGYTF.